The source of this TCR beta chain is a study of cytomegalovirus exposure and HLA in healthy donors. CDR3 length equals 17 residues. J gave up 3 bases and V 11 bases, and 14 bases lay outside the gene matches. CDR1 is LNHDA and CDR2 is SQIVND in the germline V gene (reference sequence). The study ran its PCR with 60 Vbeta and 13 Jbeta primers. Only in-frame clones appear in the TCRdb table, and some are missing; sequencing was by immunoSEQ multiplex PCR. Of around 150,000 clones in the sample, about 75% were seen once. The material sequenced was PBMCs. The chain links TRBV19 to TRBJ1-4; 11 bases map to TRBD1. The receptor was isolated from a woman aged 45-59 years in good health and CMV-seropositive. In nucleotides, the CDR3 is TGTGCCTCAACAAGAGGGACAGGGGGGGCGGCTAATGAAAAACTGTTTTTT. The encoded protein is CASTRGTGGAANEKLFF.